Shown below are 22 T cell receptor beta chains from a single sample sequenced in a study of T cells in Graves' hyperthyroidism and ophthalmopathy. The source material, RNA transcripts, was used to amplify TCR beta CDR3 regions. RT-PCR in the first round (using the HTBI primer set) targeted the TCR CDR3. MiXCR was run by TCRdb on the multiplex PCR reads, yielding one entry per CDR3 protein. The sample lists around 620,000 distinct CDR3 sequences; 15% to 20% were seen once. Sample: blood. These receptors originate from a woman aged 30 to 39 with Graves' hyperthyroidism.

The CDR3 DNA reads as TGTGCCTGGAGTGTACCCGCGGGCCGGGCGGCTAGCGGGAGGGATACGCAGTATTTT. It specifies CAWSVPAGRAASGRDTQYF. This chain connects TRBV30 to TRBJ2-3, with 11 bases that match TRBD2. The germline CDR1 and CDR2 sequences are GTSNPN and SVGIG (reference sequence). The trim removed 0 bases at V and 6 bases at J, leaving 17 bases unmatched. The CDR3 extends over 19 amino acids.

This clonotype was observed many times. The chain combines TRBV7-8 with TRBJ2-2; tentatively, D is TRBD1 (5 bases). The germline V and J ends were trimmed by 0 bases and 0 bases, with 11 bases remaining between them. Germline values: CDR1 SGHVS, CDR2 FQNEAQ. The CDR3 runs to 17 residues. The CDR3 sequence: CASSLASDSPNTGELFF. As DNA, the CDR3 is TGTGCCAGCAGCTTAGCATCCGACAGCCCGAACACCGGGGAGCTGTTTTTT.

This clonotype was detected many times. The rearrangement joins TRBV19 to TRBJ1-1; D call uncertain. V was trimmed by 7 bases and J by 0 bases, leaving 15 bases between them. The CDR3 totals 15 residues. Germline V gives CDR1 LNHDA, CDR2 SQIVND (reference sequence). CDR3 coding DNA: TGTGCCAGTAAAACAGCATGGACGATGAACACTGAAGCTTTCTTT. Its translation: CASKTAWTMNTEAFF.

This clonotype was counted at least ten times. The chain employs TRBV10-3 and TRBJ2-1; the D is unclear. The CDR3 length is 11 residues. V shed 5 bases and J shed 8 bases, with 7 bases lying between them. CDR1 and CDR2 from the germline V gene are ENHRY and SYGVKD. The CDR3 DNA sequence: TGTGCCATCAGTCACACGGATGAGCAGTTCTTC. It is translated as CAISHTDEQFF.

The rearrangement links TRBV6-9 to TRBJ2-1, with TRBD1 matching 8 bases. Germline V gives CDR1 MNHGY, CDR2 SVAAGI. This CDR3 is 16 amino acids long. J was trimmed by 0 bases and V by 3 bases; bases with no gene match: 4. As DNA, the CDR3 is TGTGCCAGCAGTTACTTCGGGACAGGCTCCTACAATGAGCAGTTCTTC. As protein: CASSYFGTGSYNEQFF.

There are a few counts of this clonotype. The rearrangement uses TRBV28 and TRBJ1-5, with a possible D match to TRBD1 (5 bases). Germline CDR1 MDHEN, CDR2 SYDVKM. Trimming stripped 5 bases from V and 2 bases from J, with 10 bases between. CDR3 size: 14 residues. CDR3 in amino acids: CASSGGTRNQPQHF. The CDR3 bases are TGTGCCAGCAGTGGCGGGACGCGCAATCAGCCCCAGCATTTT.

Only a few counts were recorded for this clonotype. The rearrangement links TRBV20-1 to TRBJ2-2; D is perhaps TRBD1 (6 bases). CDR3 length: 15 residues. CDR1 DFQATT and CDR2 SNEGSKA come from the germline V gene (reference sequence). Trimming stripped 1 base from V and 3 bases from J, with 12 bases between. CDR3 residues: CSARVLPGDTGELFF. CDR3 nucleotide sequence: TGCAGTGCTAGAGTGTTACCAGGGGACACCGGGGAGCTGTTTTTT.

This clonotype was picked up a small number of times. V usage is TRBV28 and J usage is TRBJ2-7; the match to TRBD2 covers 12 bases. Germline values: CDR1 MDHEN, CDR2 SYDVKM. CDR3 length: 15 amino acids. V shed 3 bases and J 6 bases; nucleotides not matched to a gene: 6. The CDR3 DNA reads as TGTGCCAGCAGTTTGAAGACTAGCGGGAGTGGCGAGCAGTACTTC. Its protein product is CASSLKTSGSGEQYF. Drawing the rest from reference TRBV28 and TRBJ2-7, the complete variable domain is DVKVTQSSRYLVKRTGEKVFLECVQDMDHENMFWYRQDPGLGLRLIYFSYDVKMKEKGDIPEGYSVSREKKERFSLILESASTNQTSMYLCASSLKTSGSGEQYFGPGTRLTVT.

The rearrangement joins TRBV18 to TRBJ2-1, with 12 bases aligning to TRBD2. V lost 3 bases, J lost 15 bases, and 3 bases stayed unmatched. This CDR3 comprises 12 residues. The germline V gene encodes CDR1 KGHSH and CDR2 LQKENI. CDR3 amino acids: CASSPGLAGWFF. In DNA form, the CDR3 reads TGTGCCAGCTCACCTGGACTAGCGGGATGGTTCTTC.

The chain employs TRBV20-1 and TRBJ2-1; 12 bases fit TRBD1. The CDR3 has 13 amino acids. With V trimmed by 7 bases and J by 9 bases, 7 bases remained unmatched. From germline, CDR1 is DFQATT and CDR2 SNEGSKA (reference sequence). The DNA of the CDR3 is TGCAGTGGGGCCGGGACAGGGGGCGGTGAGCAGTTCTTC. Encoded protein: CSGAGTGGGEQFF.

This clonotype was recorded a few times. J is TRBJ2-7 and V is TRBV4-3; no reliable D call. The CDR3 is made up of 14 amino acids. Trimming left V 0 bases short and J 2 bases short, with 8 bases between. The V gene's germline CDR1 is LGHNA and CDR2 YSLEER. Here the CDR3 DNA reads TGCGCCAGCAGCCAAGACCTGGGGACCTACGAGCAGTACTTC. Residues: CASSQDLGTYEQYF.

J is TRBJ2-5 and V is TRBV19, with TRBD1 as a possible D gene (12 bases). The CDR3 has 19 amino acids. V lost 5 bases and J lost 4, with 29 bases in between. The germline V gene has CDR1 LNHDA and CDR2 SQIVND (reference sequence). In DNA, the CDR3 is TGTGCCAGTAGTCCTGGGACAGGGGGCGCCGGACTAGCGGGAGAGACCCAGTACTTC. Its translation is CASSPGTGGAGLAGETQYF.

This clonotype was observed many times. The chain joins TRBV7-3 to TRBJ2-7; TRBD2 might be the D (6 bases). The germline V and J ends were trimmed by 2 bases and 6 bases, with 14 bases remaining between them. This CDR3 has 14 residues. Germline V CDR1 and CDR2: SGHTA, FQGTGA. The CDR3 coding sequence is TGTGCCAGCAGCTTAGGATCTAGCGAAGGCGAGCAGTACTTC. It specifies CASSLGSSEGEQYF.

This clonotype was counted at least ten times. V is TRBV12-3 or TRBV12-4 and J is TRBJ1-5; D possibly corresponds to TRBD1 (6 bases). The V end lost 3 bases, the J end lost 5 bases, and 14 bases lay between the germline ends. The CDR3 has 15 residues. The CDR3 protein is CASSFGAGAYQPQHF. The CDR3 nucleotides are TGTGCCAGCAGTTTTGGGGCAGGGGCGTATCAGCCCCAGCATTTT.

This clonotype has ten or more counts. The chain uses TRBV7-9 and TRBJ2-7; perhaps TRBD1 as D (6 bases). The germline V gene has CDR1 SEHNR and CDR2 FQNEAQ (reference sequence). The CDR3 has 15 amino acids. Trimming took 6 bases from V and 2 from J, leaving 17 bases between them. The CDR3 coding sequence is TGTGCCAGCAGTCCCACTCCCAACAGGGCCTACGAGCAGTACTTC. It yields the protein CASSPTPNRAYEQYF.

This clonotype showed up just a few times. The J gene is TRBJ2-3, the V gene TRBV11-2, with 7 bases fitting TRBD1. The germline V gene encodes CDR1 SGHAT and CDR2 FQNNGV. This CDR3 has 18 residues. With V trimmed by 0 bases and J by 1 base, 10 bases remained unmatched. CDR3 nucleotides: TGTGCCAGCAGCTTAGATAAGTGGCCAGGGGGAGGCACAGATACGCAGTATTTT. This sequence encodes CASSLDKWPGGGTDTQYF.

J is TRBJ2-3 and V is TRBV7-2; the D is unclear. V lost 4 bases and J 2 bases, leaving 7 bases between the germline ends. The CDR3 spans 13 residues. From germline, CDR1 is SGHTA and CDR2 FQGNSA. The CDR3 DNA follows: TGTGCCAGCAGCTCATCTGTCACAGATACGCAGTATTTT. Residues: CASSSSVTDTQYF.

This clonotype was picked up a small number of times. V gene TRBV2 combines with J gene TRBJ1-5; the match to TRBD1 covers 9 bases. Germline CDR1 is SNHLY and CDR2 is FYNNEI. The CDR3 consists of 17 residues. Germline trimming cut 3 bases from V and 8 bases from J; bases unmatched to any gene: 14. The CDR3 loop reads CASSDSGSTGGGKPQHF. CDR3 nucleotides: TGTGCCAGCAGTGATTCGGGATCTACAGGGGGCGGAAAGCCCCAGCATTTT. Complete variable domain (other parts from reference TRBV2 and TRBJ1-5): EPEVTQTPSHQVTQMGQEVILRCVPISNHLYFYWYRQILGQKVEFLVSFYNNEISEKSEIFDDQFSVERPDGSNFTLKIRSTKLEDSAMYFCASSDSGSTGGGKPQHFGDGTRLSIL.

This clonotype was counted at least ten times. V usage is TRBV5-1 and J usage is TRBJ2-1; 8 bases agree with TRBD2. This CDR3 is built from 15 residues. Trimming cost V 0 bases and J 8 bases; bases outside gene matches: 7. Germline V CDR1 and CDR2: SGHRS, YFSETQ. This chain's CDR3 is CASSLVSSGLHEQFF. The CDR3 coding sequence is TGCGCCAGCAGCTTGGTTTCTAGCGGGTTGCATGAGCAGTTCTTC.

This clonotype was seen only a few times. Just one base apart from a much larger clone, this may be a read error. This sequence joins TRBV19 and TRBJ1-1; 7 positions match TRBD1. V lost 6 bases, J lost 1 base, and 5 bases stayed unmatched. This CDR3 contains 14 residues. Germline CDR1 LNHDA, CDR2 SQIVND (reference sequence). The CDR3 spells CASRAGQTNTEAFF. CDR3 in DNA: TGTGCCAGTAGGGCGGGACAGACGAACACTGAAGCTTTCTTT.

This clonotype was seen only a few times. The chain is built from TRBV5-6 and TRBJ2-7; D unresolved. Germline V gives CDR1 SGHDT, CDR2 YYEEEE. The V gene lost 1 base and the J gene lost 6 bases, with 11 bases spanning the gap. The CDR3 is 13 residues long. DNA for the CDR3: TGTGCCAGCAGCTTGCCGGTTGGGGTCGAGCAGTACTTC. This sequence encodes CASSLPVGVEQYF.

This clonotype was seen ten or more times. The chain joins TRBV6-1 to TRBJ2-7; D may be TRBD1 (5 bases). The germline CDR1 and CDR2 sequences are MNHNS and SASEGT. V dropped 4 bases and J dropped 0 bases, with 10 bases sitting between them. The CDR3 sequence is 14 residues long. The CDR3 DNA reads as TGTGCCAGCAGTGTGATGCAGGGCTCCTACGAGCAGTACTTC. Translation: CASSVMQGSYEQYF.